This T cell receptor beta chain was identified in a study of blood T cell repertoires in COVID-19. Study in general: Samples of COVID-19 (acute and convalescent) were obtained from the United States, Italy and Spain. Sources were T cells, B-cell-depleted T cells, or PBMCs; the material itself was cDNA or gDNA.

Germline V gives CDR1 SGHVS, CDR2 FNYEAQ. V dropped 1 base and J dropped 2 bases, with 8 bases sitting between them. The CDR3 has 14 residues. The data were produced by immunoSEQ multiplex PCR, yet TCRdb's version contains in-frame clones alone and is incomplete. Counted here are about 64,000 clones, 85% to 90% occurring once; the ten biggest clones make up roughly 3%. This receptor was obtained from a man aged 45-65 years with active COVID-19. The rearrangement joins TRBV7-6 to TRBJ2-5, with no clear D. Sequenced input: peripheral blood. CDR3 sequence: CASSLEPLQETQYF. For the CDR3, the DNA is TGTGCCAGCAGCTTAGAACCCCTACAAGAGACCCAGTACTTC.